These 5 T cell receptor beta chains were all obtained from the same sample, sequenced in a study of identical twins. TCRdb recomputed calls from the 5' RACE reads with MiXCR, one row per CDR3 protein. In the table there are roughly 1.6 million distinct CDR3 sequences, under 35% of which are singletons. Sequenced: cord blood. The source of these receptors is a newborn girl in good health.

This clonotype was found a few times. The chain recombines TRBV5-1 with TRBJ1-2, with D unclear. V lost 0 bases and J 4 bases, leaving 16 bases between the germline ends. The CDR3 runs to 16 residues. Germline V gene data show CDR1 as SGHRS and CDR2 as YFSETQ. The CDR3 coding sequence is TGCGCCAGCAGCTTGGGATTGGCGGATTCTAGCTATGGCTACACCTTC. The encoded protein is CASSLGLADSSYGYTF.

This clonotype was seen ten or more times. This chain joins TRBV11-2 and TRBJ2-1; no reliable D call. The CDR3 spans 15 residues. The V gene's germline CDR1 is SGHAT and CDR2 FQNNGV. The V gene lost 0 bases and the J gene lost 0 bases, with 6 bases spanning the gap. The CDR3 DNA is TGTGCCAGCAGCTTAGATCCGGGCTCCTACAATGAGCAGTTCTTC. Its translation is CASSLDPGSYNEQFF.

This clonotype was observed a few times. The rearrangement joins TRBV5-5 to TRBJ1-1, with D perhaps matching TRBD1 (5 bases). Deletions cut 0 bases from V and 0 bases from J, with 18 bases between. Germline CDR1 and CDR2: SGHKS and YYEKEE (reference sequence). The CDR3 runs 18 residues. CDR3: CASSLEGPGFYMNTEAFF. The CDR3 bases are TGTGCCAGCAGCTTGGAAGGGCCAGGGTTCTATATGAACACTGAAGCTTTCTTT.

In this sample, this clonotype turned up a few times. This chain connects TRBV7-6 to TRBJ2-1, with 11 bases identical to TRBD2. Germline-derived CDR1 and CDR2 are SGHVS and FNYEAQ. The CDR3 extends over 14 amino acids. V shed 8 bases and J 6 bases; nucleotides not matched to a gene: 6. The CDR3 is CASAGTSGLNEQFF. The CDR3 DNA sequence: TGTGCCAGCGCCGGGACTAGCGGACTCAATGAGCAGTTCTTC.

The V and J genes are TRBV11-2 and TRBJ1-5, with 7 bases that match TRBD1. The V gene end was trimmed by 5 bases and the J gene end by 6 bases; junction bases not matched to a gene: 4. The germline V gene has CDR1 SGHAT and CDR2 FQNNGV. The CDR3 covers 13 residues. CDR3 sequence reads: CASSPQGRQPQHF. CDR3 DNA sequence: TGTGCCAGCAGCCCACAGGGGCGTCAGCCCCAGCATTTT.